The present entry profiles one T cell receptor (beta chain) with its context. The target antigen is unknown. The PCR had 60 Vbeta and 13 Jbeta primers. Clones were read by immunoSEQ multiplex PCR, and TCRdb kept only the in-frame ones, dropping some. The table has 250,000 to 350,000 clones, 86% seen once; the top ten hold approximately 4.3%. This record belongs to a study of cytomegalovirus exposure and HLA in healthy donors. Study observations and caveats: Available immune exposure information was restricted to CMV serostatus only. Another analysis was done later, and it associated approximately 15,000 TCR beta sequences with HLA alleles at 0.05 false discovery rate. A missense variant in DCLRE1C was later tied to TCR beta V- and J-gene trimming. V segments that were indistinguishable, TRBV6-2 and TRBV6-3 among them, were omitted from analysis.

Trimming took 4 bases from V and 8 from J, leaving 8 bases between them. This CDR3 contains 11 residues. Germline V gives CDR1 GTSNPN, CDR2 SVGIG (reference sequence). This receptor was taken from a man in his forties in good health and CMV-seropositive. This sequence joins TRBV30 and TRBJ1-4, with D hard to call. Source material: PBMCs. For the CDR3, the DNA is TGTGCCTGGACAGTCCGAGAAAAACTGTTTTTT. Its protein is CAWTVREKLFF.